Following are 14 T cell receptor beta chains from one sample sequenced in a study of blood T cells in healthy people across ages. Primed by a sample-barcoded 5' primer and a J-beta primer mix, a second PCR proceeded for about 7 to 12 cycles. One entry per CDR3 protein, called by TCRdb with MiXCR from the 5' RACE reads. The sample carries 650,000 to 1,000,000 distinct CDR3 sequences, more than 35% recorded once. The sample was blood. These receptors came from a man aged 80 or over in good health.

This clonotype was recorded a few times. The CDR3 DNA reads as TGTGCCAGCAGTTACAGGGGCTTCTCCTACGAGCAGTACTTC. This sequence encodes CASSYRGFSYEQYF. This rearrangement joins TRBV27 to TRBJ2-7; TRBD1 aligns across 7 bases. The length of the CDR3 is 14 residues. After removal of 4 bases from V and 0 bases from J, the junction contained 3 bases not matched to a gene. Germline V lookup: CDR1 MNHEY, CDR2 SMNVEV (reference sequence).

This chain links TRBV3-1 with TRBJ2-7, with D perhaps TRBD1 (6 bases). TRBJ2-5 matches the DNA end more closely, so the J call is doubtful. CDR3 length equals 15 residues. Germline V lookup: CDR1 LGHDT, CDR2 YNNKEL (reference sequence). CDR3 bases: TGTGCCAGCAGCCCATGGGACATAGCCCAAGAGACCCAGTACTTC. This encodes CASSPWDIAQETQYF.

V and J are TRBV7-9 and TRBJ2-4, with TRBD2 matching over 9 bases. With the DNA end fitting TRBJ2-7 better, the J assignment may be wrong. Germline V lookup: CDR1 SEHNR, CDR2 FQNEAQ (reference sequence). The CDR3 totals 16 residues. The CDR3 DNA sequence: TGTGCCAGCAGCTTAGTCGGTAGCGGGAGTGTCTACGAGCAGTACTTC. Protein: CASSLVGSGSVYEQYF.

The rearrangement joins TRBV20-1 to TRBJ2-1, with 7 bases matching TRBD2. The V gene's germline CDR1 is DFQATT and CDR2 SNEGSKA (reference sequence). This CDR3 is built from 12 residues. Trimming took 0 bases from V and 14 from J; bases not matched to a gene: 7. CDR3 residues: CSARDQGRGEFF. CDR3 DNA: TGCAGTGCTAGAGATCAAGGCCGGGGGGAGTTCTTC.

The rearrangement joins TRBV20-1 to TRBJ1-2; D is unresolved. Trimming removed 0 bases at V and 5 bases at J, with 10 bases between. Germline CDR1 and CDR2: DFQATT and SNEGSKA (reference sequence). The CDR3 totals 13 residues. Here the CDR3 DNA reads TGCAGTGCTAGAGAGGCAGAAGTTTATGGCTACACCTTC. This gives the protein CSAREAEVYGYTF.

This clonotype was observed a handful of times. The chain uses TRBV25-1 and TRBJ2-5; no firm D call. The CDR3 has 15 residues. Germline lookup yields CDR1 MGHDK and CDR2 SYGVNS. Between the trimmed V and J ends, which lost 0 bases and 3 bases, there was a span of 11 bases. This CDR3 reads CASSEYIAVKETQYF. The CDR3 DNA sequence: TGTGCCAGCAGTGAATATATCGCCGTCAAAGAGACCCAGTACTTC.

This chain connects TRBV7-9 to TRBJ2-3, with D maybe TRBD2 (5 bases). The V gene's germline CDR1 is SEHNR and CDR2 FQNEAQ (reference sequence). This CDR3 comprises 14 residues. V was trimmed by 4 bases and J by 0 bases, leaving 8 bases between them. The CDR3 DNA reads TGTGCCAGCAGCTCCCGGACTAGCACAGATACGCAGTATTTT. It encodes CASSSRTSTDTQYF. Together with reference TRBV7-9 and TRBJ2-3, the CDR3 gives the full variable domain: DTGVSQNPRHKITKRGQNVTFRCDPISEHNRLYWYRQTLGQGPEFLTYFQNEAQLEKSRLLSDRFSAERPKGSFSTLEIQRTEQGDSAMYLCASSSRTSTDTQYFGPGTRLTVL.

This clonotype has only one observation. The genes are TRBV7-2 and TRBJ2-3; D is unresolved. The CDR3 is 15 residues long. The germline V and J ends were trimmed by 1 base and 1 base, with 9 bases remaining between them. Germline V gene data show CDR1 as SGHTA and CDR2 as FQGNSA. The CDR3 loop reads CASSLVWQGTDTQYF. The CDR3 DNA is TGTGCCAGCAGCTTAGTTTGGCAGGGCACAGATACGCAGTATTTT.

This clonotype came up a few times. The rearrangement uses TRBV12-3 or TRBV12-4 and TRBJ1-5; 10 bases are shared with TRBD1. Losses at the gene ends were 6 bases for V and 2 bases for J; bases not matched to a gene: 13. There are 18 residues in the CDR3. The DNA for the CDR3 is TGTGCCAGCAGCCCTGGGACAGGGGTCCGGGTTGGCAATCAGCCCCAGCATTTT. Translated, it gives CASSPGTGVRVGNQPQHF.

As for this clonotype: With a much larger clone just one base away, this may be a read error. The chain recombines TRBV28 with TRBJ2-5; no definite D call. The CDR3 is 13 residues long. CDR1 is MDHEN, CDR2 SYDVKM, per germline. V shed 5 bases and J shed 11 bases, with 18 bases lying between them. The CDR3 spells CASSRLAGNEQYF. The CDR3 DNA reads TGTGCCAGCAGTCGTTTAGCTGGCAATGAGCAGTACTTC.

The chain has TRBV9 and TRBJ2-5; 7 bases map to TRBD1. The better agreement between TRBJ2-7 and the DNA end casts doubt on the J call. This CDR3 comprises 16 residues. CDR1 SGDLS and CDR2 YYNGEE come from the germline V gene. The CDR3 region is CASSVADRTGRYEQYF. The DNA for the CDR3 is TGTGCCAGCAGCGTAGCCGACAGGACAGGACGCTACGAGCAGTACTTC.

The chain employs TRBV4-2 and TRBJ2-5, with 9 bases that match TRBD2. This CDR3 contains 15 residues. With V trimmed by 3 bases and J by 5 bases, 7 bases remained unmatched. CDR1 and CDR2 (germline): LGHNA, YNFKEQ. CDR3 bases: TGTGCCAGCAGCCAGATAGCGGGGGATGGGGAGACCCAGTACTTC. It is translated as CASSQIAGDGETQYF.

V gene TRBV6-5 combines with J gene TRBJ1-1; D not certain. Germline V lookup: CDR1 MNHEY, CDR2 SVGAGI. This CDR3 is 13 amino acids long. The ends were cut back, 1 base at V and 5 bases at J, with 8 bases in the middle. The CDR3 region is CASSYLRGTEAFF. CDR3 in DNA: TGTGCCAGCAGTTACTTGCGAGGGACTGAAGCTTTCTTT.

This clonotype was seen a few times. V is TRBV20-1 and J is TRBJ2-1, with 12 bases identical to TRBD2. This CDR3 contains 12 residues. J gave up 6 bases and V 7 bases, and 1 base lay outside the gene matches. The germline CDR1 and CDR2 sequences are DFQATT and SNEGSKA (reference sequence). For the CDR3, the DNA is TGCAGTGGGACTAGCGGGACCAATGAGCAGTTCTTC. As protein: CSGTSGTNEQFF.